The rows below give T cell receptor beta chains drawn from one sample of a study of blood T cells in healthy people across ages. TCRdb recomputed calls from the 5' RACE reads with MiXCR, one row per CDR3 protein. The table records 900,000 to 950,000 distinct CDR3 sequences, just under 30% of them present only once. These data also formed part of another study, on T cells of mothers and their children.

Sequenced sample: blood. These receptors originate from a woman in her thirties or forties in good health. CDR3s include the opening cysteine and the closing phenylalanine or tryptophan. Fields, in order: V gene, clone size, D gene, J gene, CDR3 protein, CDR3 DNA. D genes are given only for firm matches. Clone size is not always given. Where it is, it says once, few, many or a class for expanded clones.

TRBV29-1,many,TRBD2,TRBJ2-7,CSVAGLDFSYEQYF,TGCAGCGTTGCGGGACTAGATTTCTCCTACGAGCAGTACTTC
TRBV9,-,-,TRBJ2-1,CASSVDGGPYDEQFF,TGTGCCAGCAGCGTAGACGGGGGGCCCTACGATGAGCAGTTCTTC
TRBV5-8,many,-,TRBJ1-2,CASSSAGVTNYGYTF,TGTGCCAGCAGCTCGGCCGGAGTAACTAACTATGGCTACACCTTC
TRBV7-3,-,-,TRBJ2-5,CASSPSGTEGETQYF,TGTGCCAGCAGCCCCTCTGGGACTGAGGGAGAGACCCAGTACTTC
TRBV6-2/TRBV6-3,-,TRBD1,TRBJ1-1,CASSYGTDLLNTEAFF,TGTGCCAGCAGTTACGGGACAGACCTCCTGAACACTGAAGCTTTCTTT
TRBV6-1,-,TRBD1,TRBJ2-6,CASRGGTGIIEANVLTF,TGTGCCAGCAGGGGGGGGACAGGGATTATTGAGGCCAACGTCCTGACTTTC
TRBV9,many,TRBD1,TRBJ2-7,CASSATLDRGDSYEQYF,TGTGCCAGCAGCGCAACACTCGACAGGGGGGATTCCTACGAGCAGTACTTC
TRBV5-1,few,-,TRBJ2-3,CASSLEGNRDTQYF,TGCGCCAGCAGCCTAGAAGGGAACCGGGATACGCAGTATTTT
TRBV12-3/TRBV12-4,many,-,TRBJ2-7,CASSASPVYEQYF,TGTGCCAGCAGTGCCTCACCGGTCTACGAGCAGTACTTC
TRBV28,many,TRBD1,TRBJ2-3,CASRPPTGLGTDTQYF,TGTGCCAGCAGACCGCCGACAGGGTTGGGCACAGATACGCAGTATTTT
TRBV28,-,-,TRBJ1-4,CASSLIDNEKLFF,TGTGCCAGCAGTTTGATCGATAATGAAAAACTGTTTTTT
TRBV5-6,once,TRBD1,TRBJ2-7,CASSFGTGRCNEQYF,TGTGCCAGCAGCTTTGGGACAGGGCGTTGCAACGAGCAGTACTTC
TRBV12-3/TRBV12-4,-,-,TRBJ2-7,CASSFLRGAAYEQYF,TGTGCCAGCAGCTTCCTACGGGGGGCTGCTTACGAGCAGTACTTC
TRBV28,-,-,TRBJ2-5,CVSSLVSREQYF,TGTGTCAGCAGTTTAGTTTCGCGTGAGCAGTACTTC
TRBV6-4,-,-,TRBJ1-1,CASSDFPLGEAFF,TGTGCCAGCAGTGACTTCCCTCTTGGGGAAGCTTTCTTT
TRBV7-2,-,-,TRBJ1-2,CASSLFGDGYTF,TGTGCCAGCAGCTTGTTCGGGGACGGCTACACCTTC
TRBV7-9,-,TRBD1,TRBJ1-1,CASSPGRDRGEAFF,TGTGCCAGCAGCCCAGGCAGGGACAGGGGTGAAGCTTTCTTT
TRBV27,many,-,TRBJ1-5,CASSFTGLQPQHF,TGTGCCAGCAGTTTCACGGGGCTTCAGCCCCAGCATTTT
TRBV11-2,many,-,TRBJ2-5,CASSQTGLEGETQYF,TGTGCCAGCAGCCAGACAGGGTTGGAGGGAGAGACCCAGTACTTC
TRBV20-1,-,-,TRBJ2-7,CSALTTYITGTSYEQYF,TGCAGTGCTCTCACCACTTACATAACCGGGACTTCATACGAGCAGTACTTC
TRBV7-2,-,TRBD1,TRBJ2-3,CASSLSGTGQSDTQYF,TGTGCCAGCAGCTTGTCCGGGACAGGGCAATCAGATACGCAGTATTTT
TRBV9,many,-,TRBJ1-2,CASSVYYRGDYTF,TGTGCCAGCAGCGTATATTATAGGGGGGACTACACCTTC
TRBV18,-,-,TRBJ2-3,CASSQNTAIEPSTDTQYF,TGTGCCAGCTCCCAGAACACTGCAATCGAGCCTAGCACAGATACGCAGTATTTT
TRBV3-1,-,-,TRBJ2-1,CASSPQRAGEIRCEQFF,TGTGCCAGCAGCCCGCAACGGGCGGGTGAAATCAGATGTGAGCAGTTCTTC
TRBV20-1,once,TRBD1,TRBJ2-3,CSARSSGQGKRDTQYF,TGCAGTGCTAGGTCCTCGGGACAGGGTAAACGAGATACGCAGTATTTT
TRBV28,-,-,TRBJ2-3,CASRTTVDTQYF,TGTGCCAGCAGAACGACCGTAGATACGCAGTATTTT
TRBV7-2,many,TRBD2,TRBJ2-5,CASSSGLASRETQYF,TGTGCCAGCAGCTCGGGACTAGCTAGTCGGGAGACCCAGTACTTC
TRBV24-1,-,-,TRBJ1-1,CATSEKGRGAFF,TGTGCCACCAGTGAAAAGGGACGGGGTGCTTTCTTT
TRBV6-2/TRBV6-3,few,-,TRBJ2-6,CASSYYATSGANVLTF,TGTGCCAGCAGTTACTATGCGACGTCTGGGGCCAACGTCCTGACTTTC
TRBV7-9,-,TRBD1,TRBJ2-7,CASSLGPGQRSEQYF,TGTGCCAGCAGCCTAGGGCCGGGACAGAGGAGCGAGCAGTACTTC
TRBV18,many,-,TRBJ2-3,CASSPQLADTQYF,TGTGCCAGCTCACCACAACTGGCAGATACGCAGTATTTT
TRBV27,few,-,TRBJ1-1,CASSLASGGGAEAFF,TGTGCCAGCAGTTTGGCGAGTGGGGGGGGAGCTGAAGCTTTCTTT
TRBV6-2/TRBV6-3,-,TRBD1,TRBJ2-1,CASRGQGASAYNEQFF,TGTGCCAGCAGGGGTCAGGGGGCGTCAGCCTACAATGAGCAGTTCTTC
TRBV3-1,many,-,TRBJ2-1,CASSPTPSSYNEQFF,TGTGCCAGCAGCCCTACTCCGAGCTCCTACAATGAGCAGTTCTTC
TRBV9,-,TRBD1,TRBJ1-1,CASSTLDRSMNTEAFF,TGTGCCAGCAGCACCTTGGACAGGTCCATGAACACTGAAGCTTTCTTT
TRBV20-1,many,TRBD1,TRBJ2-7,CSARQSGQGTNEQYF,TGCAGTGCTAGGCAATCGGGACAGGGTACCAACGAGCAGTACTTC
TRBV20-1,few,-,TRBJ1-1,CSARATPTGNTEAFF,TGCAGTGCTAGAGCCACTCCGACAGGGAACACTGAAGCTTTCTTT
TRBV6-2/TRBV6-3,many,TRBD1,TRBJ2-6,CASSPTGASYSGANVLTF,TGTGCCAGCAGCCCGACAGGGGCTTCTTACTCTGGGGCCAACGTCCTGACTTTC
TRBV7-2,-,-,TRBJ1-1,CASSPDTGIAEAFF,TGTGCCAGCAGCCCGGACACAGGGATCGCTGAAGCTTTCTTT
TRBV5-5,-,-,TRBJ2-5,CASSSQGHGETQYF,TGTGCCAGCAGCTCCCAGGGACATGGAGAGACCCAGTACTTC
TRBV12-3/TRBV12-4,once,-,TRBJ1-3,CASSLGTGRGNTIYF,TGTGCCAGCAGTTTGGGAACAGGGCGGGGAAACACCATATATTTT
TRBV5-1,-,TRBD1,TRBJ1-1,CASSAGQAEAFF,TGCGCCAGCAGCGCGGGACAGGCGGAAGCTTTCTTT
TRBV6-2/TRBV6-3,-,TRBD2,TRBJ2-5,CASSYYLAGQETQYF,TGTGCCAGCAGTTACTATCTAGCGGGGCAAGAGACCCAGTACTTC
TRBV29-1,-,-,TRBJ2-1,CSEGPLEINEQFF,TGCAGCGAGGGGCCACTGGAGATCAATGAGCAGTTCTTC
TRBV2,-,-,TRBJ1-5,CASSDLAGEQPQHF,TGTGCCAGCAGTGATTTGGCAGGGGAACAGCCCCAGCATTTT
TRBV20-1,-,-,TRBJ2-3,CSARSGGRTDTQYF,TGCAGTGCTAGATCCGGGGGTCGCACAGATACGCAGTATTTT
TRBV3-1,few,-,TRBJ1-1,CASSQAIRNEAFF,TGTGCCAGCAGCCAAGCGATACGTAATGAAGCTTTCTTT
TRBV4-1,many,TRBD2,TRBJ2-5,CASSQVGLAGPETQYF,TGCGCCAGCAGCCAAGTTGGACTAGCGGGGCCAGAGACCCAGTACTTC
TRBV9,-,-,TRBJ1-5,CASSVNRDNQPQHF,TGTGCCAGCAGCGTAAACAGGGACAATCAGCCCCAGCATTTT
TRBV2,few,-,TRBJ2-5,CASSGTFEQYF,TGTGCCAGCAGTGGCACTTTTGAGCAGTACTTC
TRBV20-1,-,TRBD1,TRBJ2-3,CSASEGQGMSDTQYF,TGCAGTGCTAGTGAGGGACAGGGGATGTCGGATACGCAGTATTTT